The 18 T cell receptor beta chains below all came from one sample that was sequenced in a study of metastatic and nonmetastatic thyroid tumors. TCRdb redid the clone calls on the PCR reads using MiXCR. Of around 28,000 clones in the sample, about 3.7% were seen once. Until they underwent thyroid surgery, no patient had received any treatment. The sequencing sample was made of blood. The receptor source for this set is a male donor with papillary thyroid cancer or a benign thyroid nodule (not recorded which). Some clones in this sample may be carry-over from other donors' samples.

Comments on this clone: The junction shows a germline mismatch at one end, possibly a read error. The chain is built from TRBV9 and TRBJ2-3; D is perhaps TRBD1 (5 bases). CDR1 SGDLS and CDR2 YYNGEE come from the germline V gene. This CDR3 spans 19 amino acids. The CDR3 DNA reads TGTACCAGCAGCGTAGGCTTCGACAGATACGGTGTTAGCACAGATACGCAGTATTTT. Translated, it gives CTSSVGFDRYGVSTDTQYF.

The chain has TRBV6-2 or TRBV6-3 and TRBJ2-2; TRBD1 or TRBD2 may be the D gene (6 bases each). Germline V CDR1 and CDR2: MNHEY, SVGEGT. The CDR3 is 14 amino acids. The ends were cut back, 5 bases at V and 4 bases at J, with 11 bases in the middle. CDR3 sequence (DNA): TGTGCCAGCAGTGGAGGGACAAGCACCGGGGAGCTGTTTTTT. The encoded protein is CASSGGTSTGELFF.

The chain links TRBV28 to TRBJ1-5; a possible D gene is TRBD1 (6 bases). The CDR3 loop spans 14 amino acids. With 6 bases removed from V and 0 bases from J, the gap between germline ends came to 9 bases. Germline V gene sequence: CDR1 MDHEN, CDR2 SYDVKM. CDR3 in DNA: TGTGCCAGCAGCGTGGACAGTAGCAATCAGCCCCAGCATTTT. Translating it yields CASSVDSSNQPQHF. Supplemented by reference TRBV28 and TRBJ1-5, the full variable domain reads DVKVTQSSRYLVKRTGEKVFLECVQDMDHENMFWYRQDPGLGLRLIYFSYDVKMKEKGDIPEGYSVSREKKERFSLILESASTNQTSMYLCASSVDSSNQPQHFGDGTRLSIL.

This clone has a handful of counts. A single base separates this from a much larger clone, so it may be a read error. The V and J genes are TRBV10-1 and TRBJ2-7, with no clear D. Per germline, CDR1 WNHNN and CDR2 SYGVQD (reference sequence). V gave up 3 bases and J gave up 0 bases, with 15 bases separating them. CDR3 size: 16 residues. The CDR3 loop is CASSDPPVTGSYEQYF. The CDR3 DNA reads as TGCGCCAGCAGTGACCCTCCCGTGACGGGCTCCTACGAGCAGTACTTC.

This chain connects TRBV6-1 to TRBJ1-2; tentative D call: TRBD1 (5 bases). Germline-derived CDR1 and CDR2 are MNHNS and SASEGT. V was cut by 1 base and J by 5 bases, with 11 bases left in between. CDR3 length equals 14 residues. Here the CDR3 reads CASSEVVGAYGYTF. The CDR3 nucleotides read TGTGCCAGCAGTGAAGTCGTAGGGGCTTATGGCTACACCTTC.

This clone was counted ten times or more. The V gene is TRBV7-9, the J gene TRBJ1-6; D may be TRBD1 (5 bases). CDR3 length equals 14 residues. The V gene's germline CDR1 is SEHNR and CDR2 FQNEAQ (reference sequence). V was shortened by 8 bases and J by 7 bases, with 15 bases between the two germline ends. This CDR3 reads CASGRAGLNSPLHF. CDR3 nucleotide sequence: TGTGCCAGCGGTCGGGCGGGGCTAAATTCACCCCTCCACTTT. Combining the CDR3 with reference TRBV7-9 and TRBJ1-6 gives the whole variable domain DTGVSQNPRHKITKRGQNVTFRCDPISEHNRLYWYRQTLGQGPEFLTYFQNEAQLEKSRLLSDRFSAERPKGSFSTLEIQRTEQGDSAMYLCASGRAGLNSPLHFGNGTRLTVT.

This clone was counted a few times. The rearrangement uses TRBV27 and TRBJ2-1; 8 nucleotides align to TRBD2. CDR3 length: 16 amino acids. Germline CDR1 and CDR2: MNHEY and SMNVEV (reference sequence). J gave up 6 bases and V 5 bases, and 12 bases lay outside the gene matches. The CDR3 coding sequence is TGTGCCAGCAGTCTCCGGACTCCGGGGGGGGTCAATGAGCAGTTCTTC. Protein: CASSLRTPGGVNEQFF.

This clone was seen ten or more times. The V and J genes are TRBV12-3 or TRBV12-4 and TRBJ1-4; D is unclear. V gave up 3 bases and J gave up 7 bases, with 12 bases separating them. The CDR3 loop spans 14 amino acids. CDR3 in amino acids: CASSFLLDREKLFF. The CDR3 DNA is TGTGCCAGCAGTTTTCTACTGGATCGTGAAAAACTGTTTTTT.

The table lists this clone with a few counts. The V call is TRBV7-9, the J call TRBJ1-2; 7 bases are a match to TRBD1. Germline CDR1 SEHNR, CDR2 FQNEAQ (reference sequence). V lost 5 bases and J lost 7; bases outside the gene matches: 13. The CDR3 spans 15 residues. The CDR3 DNA is TGTGCCAGCAGCCAGACAGGGATCCCCGACAGTGGCTACACCTTC. Amino acids: CASSQTGIPDSGYTF.

This clone was detected ten times or more. This rearrangement joins TRBV4-1 to TRBJ1-3; 10 bases fit TRBD1. This CDR3 contains 21 residues. Germline V gives CDR1 MGHRA, CDR2 YSYEKL. Trimming removed 1 base from V and 1 base from J; junction bases left unmatched: 16. CDR3 coding DNA: TGCGCCAGCAGCCAAGTTAGTCGGAGGACAGGGGGTCCCCGATCTGGAAACACCATATATTTT. It is translated as CASSQVSRRTGGPRSGNTIYF.

This clone was detected many times. The rearrangement joins TRBV7-8 to TRBJ2-1; D perhaps matches TRBD2 (5 bases). The CDR3 consists of 12 residues. Deletions cut 5 bases from V and 10 bases from J, with 12 bases between. Per germline, CDR1 SGHVS and CDR2 FQNEAQ. The CDR3 sequence: CASSAGVVEQFF. In DNA form, the CDR3 reads TGTGCCAGCAGCGCGGGTGTGGTCGAGCAGTTCTTC.

Within the sample, this clone is medium-sized. The chain uses TRBV6-5 and TRBJ2-1; D call uncertain. V lost 0 bases and J lost 2, with 5 bases in between. CDR3 length: 14 residues. CDR1 and CDR2 (germline): MNHEY, SVGAGI. The chain's CDR3 is CASSYSSAYNEQFF. The CDR3, as DNA: TGTGCCAGCAGTTACTCGTCCGCCTACAATGAGCAGTTCTTC.

The gene calls are TRBV3-1 and TRBJ2-2; D possibly corresponds to TRBD2 (7 bases). The V and J ends lost 4 bases and 0 bases respectively, with 15 bases between them. Germline lookup yields CDR1 LGHDT and CDR2 YNNKEL (reference sequence). The CDR3 spans 17 residues. The CDR3 loop is CASSPHGEGANTGELFF. CDR3 DNA: TGTGCCAGCAGCCCTCACGGGGAGGGGGCGAACACCGGGGAGCTGTTTTTT.

This clone has ten or more counts. The chain couples TRBV3-1 to TRBJ1-1; D is undetermined. The CDR3 totals 14 residues. The germline V gene encodes CDR1 LGHDT and CDR2 YNNKEL (reference sequence). V was shortened by 4 bases and J by 5 bases, with 14 bases between the two germline ends. The CDR3 sequence: CASSPKVLGTEAFF. CDR3 nucleotides: TGTGCCAGCAGCCCGAAGGTTTTAGGGACTGAAGCTTTCTTT.

A remark on this clone: One end of the junction varies from germline; a read error may be responsible. V is TRBV12-3 or TRBV12-4 and J is TRBJ2-3; 7 positions match TRBD1. The CDR3 totals 17 residues. The CDR3 bases are TGTACCAGCAGTTCGCCGGGACAGTGGGCAAGCACAGATACGCAGTATTTT. Amino acid sequence: CTSSSPGQWASTDTQYF.

The chain couples TRBV6-5 to TRBJ2-1; D possibly uses TRBD1 or TRBD2 (5 bases each). This CDR3 comprises 15 residues. The V gene lost 2 bases and the J gene lost 2 bases, with 10 bases spanning the gap. Looked up from germline, CDR1 is MNHEY and CDR2 is SVGAGI. The CDR3 protein is CASSYRDDAYNEQFF. The CDR3 nucleotides are TGTGCCAGCAGTTACCGGGACGATGCCTACAATGAGCAGTTCTTC.

Relative to its sample, this clone is medium-sized. J is TRBJ2-7 and V is TRBV24-1; 10 positions agree with TRBD1. V lost 5 bases to trimming and J lost 6 bases; unmatched junction nucleotides: 9. The CDR3 consists of 15 residues. Germline V gene data show CDR1 as KGHDR and CDR2 as SFDVKD. This CDR3 reads CATSARDRGAGEQYF. CDR3 nucleotides: TGTGCCACCAGTGCCAGGGACAGGGGCGCAGGCGAGCAGTACTTC.

In the case of this clone: One end of the junction fails to match germline, which may point to a read error. The V call is TRBV19, the J call TRBJ2-7, with D hard to call. This CDR3 contains 12 residues. CDR1 LNHDA and CDR2 SQIVND come from the germline V gene (reference sequence). CDR3 coding DNA: TGTGCCAGTAGTATTCAAGGGAACGATCAGTACTTC. Protein: CASSIQGNDQYF.